The clone carrying this TCR beta chain was counted once. V lost 5 bases and J 0 bases, leaving 12 bases between the germline ends. This CDR3 has 15 amino acids. Germline values: CDR1 SGHDT, CDR2 YYEEEE. This entry belongs to a study of CD8+CD57+ T cells in acquired aplastic anemia. Sequencing was done on patients that had shown CD8+CD57+ cell expansion by flow cytometry. Genomic DNA served as template for TCR beta VDJ and CDR3 profiling. TCRdb reprocessed the reads via MiXCR and lists one record per CDR3 protein. Among a few hundred thousand distinct CDR3 sequences listed, roughly 53% were seen once. Sequencing was carried out using sorted CD4+, CD8+, or CD8+CD57+ T cells (not recorded which) from PBMCs. V usage is TRBV5-6 and J usage is TRBJ1-3; the D gene is possibly TRBD1 (5 bases). This clonotype originated in a human donor with aplastic anemia. The CDR3 loop is CASSEQVASGNTIYF. Written as DNA, the CDR3 is TGTGCCAGCAGTGAACAGGTGGCCTCTGGAAACACCATATATTTT.